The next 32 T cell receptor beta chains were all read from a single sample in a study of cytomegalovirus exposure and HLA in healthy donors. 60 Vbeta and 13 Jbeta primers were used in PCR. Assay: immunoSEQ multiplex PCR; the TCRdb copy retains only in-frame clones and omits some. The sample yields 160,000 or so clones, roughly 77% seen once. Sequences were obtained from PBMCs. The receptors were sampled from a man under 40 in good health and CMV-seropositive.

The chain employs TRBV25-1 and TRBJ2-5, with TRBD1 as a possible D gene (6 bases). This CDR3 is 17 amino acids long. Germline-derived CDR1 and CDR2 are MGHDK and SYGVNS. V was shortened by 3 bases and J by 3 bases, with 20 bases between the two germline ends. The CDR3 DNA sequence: TGTGCCAGCAGTGACTATTTCCTCTGGACAGATAAAGAGACCCAGTACTTC. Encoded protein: CASSDYFLWTDKETQYF.

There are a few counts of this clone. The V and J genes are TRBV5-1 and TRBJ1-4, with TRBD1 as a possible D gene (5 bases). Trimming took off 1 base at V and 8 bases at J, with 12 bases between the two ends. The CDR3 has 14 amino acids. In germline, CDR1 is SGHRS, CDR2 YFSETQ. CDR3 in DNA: TGCGCCAGCAGCTTGTCCAGGGCCAACGAAAAACTGTTTTTT. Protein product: CASSLSRANEKLFF.

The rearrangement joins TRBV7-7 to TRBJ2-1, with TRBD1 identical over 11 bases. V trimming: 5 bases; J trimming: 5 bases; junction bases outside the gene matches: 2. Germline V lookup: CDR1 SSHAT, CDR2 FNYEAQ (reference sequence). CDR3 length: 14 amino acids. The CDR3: CASSLDRGHNEQFF. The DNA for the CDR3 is TGTGCCAGCAGCCTGGACAGGGGGCACAATGAGCAGTTCTTC.

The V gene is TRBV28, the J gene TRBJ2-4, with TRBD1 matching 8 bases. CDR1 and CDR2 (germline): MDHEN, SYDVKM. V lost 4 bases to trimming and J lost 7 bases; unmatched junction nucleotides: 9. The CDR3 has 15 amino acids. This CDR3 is CASSSSGGAKNIQYF. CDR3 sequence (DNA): TGTGCCAGCAGTTCGTCAGGGGGCGCGAAGAACATTCAGTACTTC.

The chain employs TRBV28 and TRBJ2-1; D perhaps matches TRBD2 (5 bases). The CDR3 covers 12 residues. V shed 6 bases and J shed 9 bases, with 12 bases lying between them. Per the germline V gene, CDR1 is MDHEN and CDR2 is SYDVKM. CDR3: CASSRVAGEQFF. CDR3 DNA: TGTGCCAGCAGCCGAGTTGCGGGTGAGCAGTTCTTC. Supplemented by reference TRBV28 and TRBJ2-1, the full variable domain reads DVKVTQSSRYLVKRTGEKVFLECVQDMDHENMFWYRQDPGLGLRLIYFSYDVKMKEKGDIPEGYSVSREKKERFSLILESASTNQTSMYLCASSRVAGEQFFGPGTRLTVL.

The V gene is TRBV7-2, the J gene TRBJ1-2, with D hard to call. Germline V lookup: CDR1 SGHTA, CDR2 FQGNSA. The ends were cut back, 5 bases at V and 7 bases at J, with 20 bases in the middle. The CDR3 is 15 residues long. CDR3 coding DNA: TGTGCCAGCAGCCAACTAGCGCAGGTCCGAGGTGGCTACACCTTC. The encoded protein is CASSQLAQVRGGYTF.

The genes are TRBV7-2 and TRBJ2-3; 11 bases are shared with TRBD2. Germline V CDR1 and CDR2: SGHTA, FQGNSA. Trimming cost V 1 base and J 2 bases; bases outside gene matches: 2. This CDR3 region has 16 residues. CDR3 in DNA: TGTGCCAGCAGCTTAGGACTAGCGGGGAACACAGATACGCAGTATTTT. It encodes CASSLGLAGNTDTQYF.

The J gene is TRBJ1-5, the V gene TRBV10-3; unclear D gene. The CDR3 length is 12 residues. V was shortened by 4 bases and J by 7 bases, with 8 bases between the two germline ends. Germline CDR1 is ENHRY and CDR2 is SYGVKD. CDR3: CAISGTGQPQHF. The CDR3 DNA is TGTGCCATCAGTGGTACGGGACAGCCCCAGCATTTT.

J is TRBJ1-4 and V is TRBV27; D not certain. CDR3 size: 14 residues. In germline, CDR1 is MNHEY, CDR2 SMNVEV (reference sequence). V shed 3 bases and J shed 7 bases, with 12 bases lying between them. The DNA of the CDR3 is TGTGCCAGCAGTTTCACGGGGTTAGGTGAAAAACTGTTTTTT. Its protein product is CASSFTGLGEKLFF.

The CDR3 DNA is TGCGCCAGCGGACCGGTGGGGGGCCAAGAGACCCAGTACTTC. Amino acid sequence: CASGPVGGQETQYF. The rearrangement links TRBV5-1 to TRBJ2-5; possible D gene TRBD2, 6 bases. Per germline, CDR1 SGHRS and CDR2 YFSETQ. This CDR3 contains 14 residues. Trimming stripped 7 bases from V and 1 base from J, with 14 bases between.

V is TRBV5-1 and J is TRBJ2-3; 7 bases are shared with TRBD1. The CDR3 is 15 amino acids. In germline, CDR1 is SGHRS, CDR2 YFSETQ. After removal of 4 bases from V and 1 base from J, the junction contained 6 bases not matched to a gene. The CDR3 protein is CASSNGQAGTDTQYF. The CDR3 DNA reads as TGCGCCAGCAGCAATGGACAGGCGGGCACAGATACGCAGTATTTT.

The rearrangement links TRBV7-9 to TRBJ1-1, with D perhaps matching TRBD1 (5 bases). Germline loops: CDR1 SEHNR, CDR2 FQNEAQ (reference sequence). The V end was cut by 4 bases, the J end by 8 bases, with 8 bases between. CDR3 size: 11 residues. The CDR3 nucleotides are TGTGCCAGCAGCTCCGACAGAGAAGCTTTCTTT. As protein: CASSSDREAFF.

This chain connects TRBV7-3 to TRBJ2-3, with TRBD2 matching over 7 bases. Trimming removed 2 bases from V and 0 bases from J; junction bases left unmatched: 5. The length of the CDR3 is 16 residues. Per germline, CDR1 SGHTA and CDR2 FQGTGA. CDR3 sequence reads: CASSLWASGSTDTQYF. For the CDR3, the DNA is TGTGCCAGCAGCTTATGGGCTAGCGGTAGCACAGATACGCAGTATTTT. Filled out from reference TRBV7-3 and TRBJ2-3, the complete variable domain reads GAGVSQTPSNKVTEKGKYVELRCDPISGHTALYWYRQSLGQGPEFLIYFQGTGAADDSGLPNDRFFAVRPEGSVSTLKIQRTERGDSAVYLCASSLWASGSTDTQYFGPGTRLTVL.

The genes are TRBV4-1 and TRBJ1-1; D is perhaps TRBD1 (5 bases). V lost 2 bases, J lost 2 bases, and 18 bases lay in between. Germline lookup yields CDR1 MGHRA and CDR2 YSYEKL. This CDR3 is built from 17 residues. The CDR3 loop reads CASSQPGLRNANTEAFF. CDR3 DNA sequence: TGCGCCAGCAGCCAACCGGGACTCCGTAACGCCAACACTGAAGCTTTCTTT.

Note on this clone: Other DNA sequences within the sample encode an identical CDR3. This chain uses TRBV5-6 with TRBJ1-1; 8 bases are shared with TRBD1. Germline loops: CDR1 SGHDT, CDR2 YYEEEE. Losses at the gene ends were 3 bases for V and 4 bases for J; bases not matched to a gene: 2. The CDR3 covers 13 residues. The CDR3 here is CASSSQGATEAFF. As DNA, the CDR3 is TGTGCCAGCAGCTCCCAGGGGGCCACTGAAGCTTTCTTT.

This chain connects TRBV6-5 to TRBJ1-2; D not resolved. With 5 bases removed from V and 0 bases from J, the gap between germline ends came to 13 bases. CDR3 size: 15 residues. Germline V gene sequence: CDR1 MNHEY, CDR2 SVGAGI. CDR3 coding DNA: TGTGCCAGCAGTCGAGAACAGAGAGCTAACTATGGCTACACCTTC. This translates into CASSREQRANYGYTF.

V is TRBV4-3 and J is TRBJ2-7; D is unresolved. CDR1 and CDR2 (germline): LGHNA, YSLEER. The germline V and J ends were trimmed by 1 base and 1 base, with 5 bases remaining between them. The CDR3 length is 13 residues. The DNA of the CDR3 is TGCGCCAGCAGCCAAGCGGTTTCCTACGAGCAGTACTTC. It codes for CASSQAVSYEQYF.

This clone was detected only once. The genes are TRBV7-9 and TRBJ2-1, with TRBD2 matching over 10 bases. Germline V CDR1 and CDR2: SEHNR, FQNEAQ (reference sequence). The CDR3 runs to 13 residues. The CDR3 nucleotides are TGTTCCATCGAGCGGGGGGGCTACAATGAGCAGTTCTTC. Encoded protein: CSIERGGYNEQFF. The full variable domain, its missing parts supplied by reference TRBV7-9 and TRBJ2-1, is DTGVSQNPRHKITKRGQNVTFRCDPISEHNRLYWYRQTLGQGPEFLTYFQNEAQLEKSRLLSDRFSAERPKGSFSTLEIQRTEQGDSAMYLCSIERGGYNEQFFGPGTRLTVL.

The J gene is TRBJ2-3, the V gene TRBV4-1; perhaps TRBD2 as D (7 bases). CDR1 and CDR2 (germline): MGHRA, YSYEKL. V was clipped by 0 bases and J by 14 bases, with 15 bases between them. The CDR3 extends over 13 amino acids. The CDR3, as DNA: TGCGCCAGCAGCCAAGATTGGCGGGGGCACCGGTATTTT. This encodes CASSQDWRGHRYF.

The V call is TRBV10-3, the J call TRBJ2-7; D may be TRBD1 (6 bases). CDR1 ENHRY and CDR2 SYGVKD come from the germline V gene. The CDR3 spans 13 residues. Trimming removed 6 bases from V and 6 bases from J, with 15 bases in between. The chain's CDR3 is CAIRDAGDGEQYF. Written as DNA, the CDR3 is TGTGCCATCAGGGACGCAGGGGACGGCGAGCAGTACTTC.

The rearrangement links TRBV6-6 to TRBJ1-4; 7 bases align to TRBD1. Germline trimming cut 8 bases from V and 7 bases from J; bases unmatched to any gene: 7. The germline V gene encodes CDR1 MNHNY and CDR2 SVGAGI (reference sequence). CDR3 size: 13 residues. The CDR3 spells CASGTVGGEKLFF. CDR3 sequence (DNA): TGTGCCAGCGGGACAGTGGGGGGTGAAAAACTGTTTTTT.

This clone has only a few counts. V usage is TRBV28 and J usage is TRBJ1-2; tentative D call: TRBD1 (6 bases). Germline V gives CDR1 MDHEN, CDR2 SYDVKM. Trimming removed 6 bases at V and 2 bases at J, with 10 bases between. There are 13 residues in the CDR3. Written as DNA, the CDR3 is TGTGCCAGCAGCCTCGACAGGAACTATGGCTACACCTTC. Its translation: CASSLDRNYGYTF.

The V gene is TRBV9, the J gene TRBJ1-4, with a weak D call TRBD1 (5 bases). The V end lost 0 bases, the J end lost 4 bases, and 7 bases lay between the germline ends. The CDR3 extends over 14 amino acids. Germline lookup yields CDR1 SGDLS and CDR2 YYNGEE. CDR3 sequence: CASSVAGNNEKLFF. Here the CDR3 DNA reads TGTGCCAGCAGCGTAGCAGGGAATAATGAAAAACTGTTTTTT.

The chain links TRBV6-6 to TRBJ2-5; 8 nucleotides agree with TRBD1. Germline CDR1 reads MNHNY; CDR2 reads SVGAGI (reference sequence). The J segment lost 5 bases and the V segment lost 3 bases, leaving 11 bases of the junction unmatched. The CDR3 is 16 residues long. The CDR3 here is CASSYRRTGKSETQYF. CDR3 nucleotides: TGTGCCAGCAGTTATCGGAGGACAGGGAAGTCGGAGACCCAGTACTTC.

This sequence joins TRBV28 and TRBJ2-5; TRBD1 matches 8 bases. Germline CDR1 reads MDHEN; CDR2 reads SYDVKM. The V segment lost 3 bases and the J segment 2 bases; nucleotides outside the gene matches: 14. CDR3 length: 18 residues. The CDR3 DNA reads TGTGCCAGCAGTTTTGGACTCCCGGGGACAGGCCAACAAGAGACCCAGTACTTC. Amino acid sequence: CASSFGLPGTGQQETQYF.

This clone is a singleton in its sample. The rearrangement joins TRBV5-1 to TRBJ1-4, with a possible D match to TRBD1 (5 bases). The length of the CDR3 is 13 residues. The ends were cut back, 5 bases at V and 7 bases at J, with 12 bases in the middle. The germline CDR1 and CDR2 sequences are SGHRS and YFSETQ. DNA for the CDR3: TGCGCCAGCAGATTCAGGGAGGGTGAAAAACTGTTTTTT. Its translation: CASRFREGEKLFF.

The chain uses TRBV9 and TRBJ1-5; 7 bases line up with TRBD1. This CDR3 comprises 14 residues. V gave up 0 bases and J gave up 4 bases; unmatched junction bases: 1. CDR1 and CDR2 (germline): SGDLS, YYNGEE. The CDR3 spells CASSVAGGNQPQHF. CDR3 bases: TGTGCCAGCAGCGTAGCAGGGGGAAATCAGCCCCAGCATTTT.

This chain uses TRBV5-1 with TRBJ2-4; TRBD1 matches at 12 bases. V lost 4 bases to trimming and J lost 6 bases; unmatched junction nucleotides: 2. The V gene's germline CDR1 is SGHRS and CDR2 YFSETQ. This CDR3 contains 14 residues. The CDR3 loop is CASSGDRGRNIQYF. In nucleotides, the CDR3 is TGCGCCAGCAGCGGGGACAGGGGGCGAAACATTCAGTACTTC. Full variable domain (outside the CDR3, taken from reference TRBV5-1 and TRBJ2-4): KAGVTQTPRYLIKTRGQQVTLSCSPISGHRSVSWYQQTPGQGLQFLFEYFSETQRNKGNFPGRFSGRQFSNSRSEMNVSTLELGDSALYLCASSGDRGRNIQYFGAGTRLSVL.

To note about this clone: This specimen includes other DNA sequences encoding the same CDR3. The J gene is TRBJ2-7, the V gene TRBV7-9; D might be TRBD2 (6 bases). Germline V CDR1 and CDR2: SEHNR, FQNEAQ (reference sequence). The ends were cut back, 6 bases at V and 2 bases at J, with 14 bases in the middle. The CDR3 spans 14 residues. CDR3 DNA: TGTGCCAGCAGTAGCCGGGACTCTCCCTACGAGCAGTACTTC. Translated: CASSSRDSPYEQYF.

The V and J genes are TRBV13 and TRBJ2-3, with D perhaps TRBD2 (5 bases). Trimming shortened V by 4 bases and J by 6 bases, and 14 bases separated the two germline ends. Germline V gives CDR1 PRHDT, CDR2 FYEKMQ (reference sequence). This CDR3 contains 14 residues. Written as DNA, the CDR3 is TGTGCCAGCAGCTCTACTCCCTCGGGGGATACGCAGTATTTT. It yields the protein CASSSTPSGDTQYF.

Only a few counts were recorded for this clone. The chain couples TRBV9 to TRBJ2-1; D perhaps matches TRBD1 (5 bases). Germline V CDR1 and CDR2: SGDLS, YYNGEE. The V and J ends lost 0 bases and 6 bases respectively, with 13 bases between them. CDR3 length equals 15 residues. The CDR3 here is CASSVERGPANEQFF. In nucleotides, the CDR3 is TGTGCCAGCAGCGTAGAAAGGGGCCCAGCCAATGAGCAGTTCTTC.

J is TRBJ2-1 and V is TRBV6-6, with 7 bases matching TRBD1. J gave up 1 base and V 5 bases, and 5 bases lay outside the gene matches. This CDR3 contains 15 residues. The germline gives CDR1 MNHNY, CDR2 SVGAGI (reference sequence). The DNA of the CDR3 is TGTGCCAGCAGTCCGGACAGGACTTCCTACAATGAGCAGTTCTTC. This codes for CASSPDRTSYNEQFF.